Presented here are 2 T cell receptor beta chains from one specimen sequenced in a study of blood T cells in healthy people across ages. Through a sample-barcoded 5' primer and a J-beta primer mix, a second PCR was run for roughly 6 to 12 cycles. MiXCR was run by TCRdb on the 5' RACE reads, yielding one entry per CDR3 protein. The table shows around 800,000 distinct CDR3 sequences, with around 50% occurring only once. Material: blood. These receptor sequences come from an elderly man in good health.

As concerns this clonotype: Possible read error: a much larger clone is one base away. The V gene is TRBV27, the J gene TRBJ2-7; 8 nucleotides line up with TRBD1. Per germline, CDR1 MNHEY and CDR2 SMNVEV (reference sequence). This CDR3 is built from 14 residues. J gave up 7 bases and V 10 bases, and 15 bases lay outside the gene matches. CDR3 DNA: TGTGCCAACCGGAACGAGGACAGGGTACGGGAGCAGTACTTC. It yields the protein CANRNEDRVREQYF.

With respect to this clonotype: A single base separates this from a much larger clone, so it may be a read error. This sequence joins TRBV7-6 and TRBJ2-1; D gene unclear. The germline V gene has CDR1 SGHVS and CDR2 FNYEAQ. The CDR3 totals 13 residues. This CDR3 is CASGLGALNEQFF. The CDR3 DNA sequence: TGTGCCAGCGGCTTAGGAGCGCTCAATGAGCAGTTCTTC. Combining the CDR3 with reference TRBV7-6 and TRBJ2-1 gives the whole variable domain GAGVSQSPRYKVTKRGQDVALRCDPISGHVSLYWYRQALGQGPEFLTYFNYEAQQDKSGLPNDRFSAERPEGSISTLTIQRTEQRDSAMYRCASGLGALNEQFFGPGTRLTVL.